This T cell receptor beta chain is drawn from a study of T-cell reconstitution after alpha-beta-depleted transplantation in children. General observations from the study: One year post-transplant, T-cell counts and diversity were largely derived from T cells produced anew.

As it was prepared, the TCRbeta library received unique molecular identifiers. TCRdb analysed the PCR reads with MiXCR anew, one entry per CDR3 protein. Of about 600,000 distinct CDR3 sequences in the sample, under 25% are singletons; the top ten hold around 14%. This clonotype was detected only a few times. The antigen is not known. The sample in question was PBMCs, mostly from graft donor cells, obtained 360 days after TCRalphabeta/CD19-depleted stem cell transplant. The origin of this receptor is a boy under three years old who had a stem cell transplant for acute myeloid leukemia, so the T cells may come from the graft donor.

This CDR3 is CSATDTLKRGQYV. CDR3 in DNA: TGCAGTGCTACAGACACCTTGAAGCGCGGGCAGTACGTC. The rearrangement joins TRBV20-1 to TRBJ2-7; D is undetermined. Germline values: CDR1 DFQATT, CDR2 SNEGSKA (reference sequence). V lost 4 bases to trimming and J lost 9 bases, with 19 bases between them. This CDR3 has 13 amino acids.